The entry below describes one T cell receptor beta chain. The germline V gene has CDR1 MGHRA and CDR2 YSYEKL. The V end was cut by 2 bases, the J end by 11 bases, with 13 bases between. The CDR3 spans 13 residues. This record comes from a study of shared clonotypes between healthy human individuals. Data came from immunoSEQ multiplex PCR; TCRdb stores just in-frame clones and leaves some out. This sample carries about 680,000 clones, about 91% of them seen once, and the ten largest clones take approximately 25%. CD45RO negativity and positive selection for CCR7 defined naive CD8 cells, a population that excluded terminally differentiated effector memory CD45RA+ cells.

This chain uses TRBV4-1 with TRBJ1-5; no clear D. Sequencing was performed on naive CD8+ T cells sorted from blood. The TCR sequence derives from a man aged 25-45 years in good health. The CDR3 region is CASSQMSWEAQHF. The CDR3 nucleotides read TGCGCCAGCAGCCAAATGTCTTGGGAAGCCCAGCATTTT.